This T cell receptor (beta chain) was sequenced in a study of CD8 T cells in ankylosing spondylitis. The study's findings and limits: Seemingly distinctive of ankylosing spondylitis blood was a TCR beta motif formed by eight highly homologous variants. Disease-associated clones were reportedly significantly overrepresented in matched ankylosing spondylitis synovial fluid. Peripheral blood samples showed relatively rare disease-linked clones, and these clones were CD8+.

Germline assignment: CDR1 MRHNA and CDR2 SNTAGT. V was pared by 6 bases and J by 1 base, with 14 bases between. This CDR3 contains 15 residues. With molecular barcodes, quantitative 5'-RACE was used to make the TCR beta libraries. TCRdb reanalysed the 5' RACE reads using MiXCR and keeps one entry per CDR3 protein. The data show 30,000 to 45,000 distinct CDR3 sequences, 13% seen once. A note on this clonotype: Antigen unknown.

The sample comprised synovial fluid, either unsorted or a sorted T cell fraction (not recorded which). The rearrangement links TRBV6-4 to TRBJ2-3; D may be TRBD2 (5 bases). This TCR derives from a male donor with ankylosing spondylitis. The CDR3 bases are TGTGCCAGCAGCCCCGAGGATAGCGGCACAGATACGCAGTATTTT. Amino acid sequence: CASSPEDSGTDTQYF.